One sample yielded the 4 T cell receptor beta chains listed below, sequenced in a study of blood T cell repertoires in COVID-19. Some clones are missing from TCRdb's copy, which holds only in-frame ones; the method was immunoSEQ multiplex PCR. The repertoire holds some 58,000 clones, with about 81% as singletons. Source material: peripheral blood. These receptors were collected from a man between 60 and 75 years old with COVID-19, enrolled during active disease.

The CDR3 sequence is CASSFGGFGTEAFF. DNA of the CDR3: TGTGCCAGCAGCTTCGGGGGGTTTGGGACTGAAGCTTTCTTT. The V and J genes are TRBV7-8 and TRBJ1-1, with D possibly being TRBD1 (5 bases). The germline CDR1 and CDR2 sequences are SGHVS and FQNEAQ. V was cut by 3 bases and J by 5 bases, with 13 bases left in between. This CDR3 is 14 amino acids long.

In the case of this clone: The junction and the germline gene differ at one end; a read error may be behind it. The V and J genes are TRBV7-9 and TRBJ2-7; 8 nucleotides align to TRBD2. The V gene's germline CDR1 is SEHNR and CDR2 FQNEAQ (reference sequence). CDR3 length equals 14 residues. The CDR3 nucleotides read TGTGCCAGCAGCGTTACCGGCCGAGAAGCGGGGGAAATCTTC. Residues: CASSVTGREAGEIF.

This chain uses TRBV14 with TRBJ1-2, with D hard to call. V gave up 0 bases and J gave up 4 bases, with 6 bases separating them. CDR1 and CDR2 (germline): SGHDN, FVKESK. The length of the CDR3 is 13 residues. The CDR3 sequence is CASSQELAYGYTF. The DNA of the CDR3 is TGTGCCAGCAGCCAAGAGTTGGCCTATGGCTACACCTTC.

The chain couples TRBV11-1 to TRBJ2-2; the match to TRBD1 covers 8 bases. Trimming removed 0 bases from V and 3 bases from J; junction bases left unmatched: 9. Germline CDR1 SGHAT, CDR2 FQDESV (reference sequence). CDR3 size: 18 residues. This CDR3 reads CASSLARPGQGDTGELFF. CDR3 in DNA: TGTGCCAGCAGCTTAGCGCGTCCCGGACAGGGTGACACCGGGGAGCTGTTTTTT.